The 11 T cell receptor beta chains presented below share a single source sample, sequenced in a study of CD8 T cells in Susac syndrome. Random hexamers were used to reverse transcribe about 0.5 to 1 ug of RNA. TCRdb processed the immunoSEQ multiplex PCR reads anew with MiXCR; each CDR3 protein has one entry. The table has about 140,000 distinct CDR3 sequences, more than 85% seen once. Sequences were obtained from CD8+ T cells from PBMCs. These receptors originate from a human donor with Susac syndrome.

The chain uses TRBV24-1 and TRBJ2-1; D is perhaps TRBD2 (5 bases). The CDR3 is made up of 13 amino acids. Germline loops: CDR1 KGHDR, CDR2 SFDVKD. V lost 1 base and J lost 8, with 8 bases in between. The DNA for the CDR3 is TGTGCCACCAGTGATTTCGGGGTGCATGAGCAGTTCTTC. As protein: CATSDFGVHEQFF.

This chain uses TRBV18 with TRBJ1-1, with D perhaps matching TRBD1 (6 bases). This CDR3 region has 15 residues. Germline CDR1 reads KGHSH; CDR2 reads LQKENI. Trimming cost V 2 bases and J 0 bases, with 10 bases left between them. CDR3 sequence: CASSPGQLMNTEAFF. For the CDR3, the DNA is TGTGCCAGCTCACCAGGACAGCTCATGAACACTGAAGCTTTCTTT.

The CDR3 DNA reads TGTGCCAGCAGTACCCTGGGGGGGGGCAATCAGCCCCAGCATTTT. It specifies CASSTLGGGNQPQHF. The chain uses TRBV6-6 and TRBJ1-5, with D tentatively TRBD1 (5 bases). Germline V CDR1 and CDR2: MNHNY, SVGAGI (reference sequence). The CDR3 length is 15 residues. V was shortened by 5 bases and J by 2 bases, with 13 bases between the two germline ends.

The rearrangement joins TRBV11-3 to TRBJ2-1; 8 nucleotides align to TRBD1. V dropped 6 bases and J dropped 2; count of bases not matched to a gene: 3. The CDR3 is 14 residues long. Germline loops: CDR1 SGHNT, CDR2 YENEEA. CDR3 region: CASRDRGPYNEQFF. The CDR3 DNA reads TGTGCCAGCAGAGACAGGGGCCCCTACAATGAGCAGTTCTTC.

The rearrangement links TRBV29-1 to TRBJ1-1, with D perhaps TRBD1 (5 bases). There are 14 residues in the CDR3. V lost 6 bases and J lost 3, with 17 bases in between. Germline V gene sequence: CDR1 SQVTM, CDR2 ANQGSEA. CDR3 sequence: CSVPPGGGDTEAFF. As DNA, the CDR3 is TGCAGCGTCCCCCCGGGGGGAGGGGACACTGAAGCTTTCTTT.

The J gene is TRBJ1-1, the V gene TRBV12-3 or TRBV12-4, with D unclear. The CDR3 length is 12 residues. V was trimmed by 3 bases and J by 8 bases, leaving 10 bases between them. CDR3 protein: CASSFHVGEAFF. CDR3 nucleotide sequence: TGTGCCAGCAGTTTTCACGTTGGGGAAGCTTTCTTT.

This chain uses TRBV29-1 with TRBJ2-5; 11 bases are a match to TRBD2. This CDR3 is 16 amino acids long. The germline gives CDR1 SQVTM, CDR2 ANQGSEA. V lost 2 bases and J lost 5; bases outside the gene matches: 10. This chain's CDR3 is CSVEWALAGEMETQYF. The CDR3 coding sequence is TGCAGCGTTGAATGGGCACTAGCGGGAGAGATGGAGACCCAGTACTTC.

The V and J genes are TRBV28 and TRBJ1-5; D might be TRBD1 (6 bases). The ends were cut back, 6 bases at V and 8 bases at J, with 20 bases in the middle. CDR1 is MDHEN, CDR2 SYDVKM, per germline. CDR3 length equals 15 residues. CDR3 sequence (DNA): TGTGCCAGCAGCCTGGGGGCCTCCCTTGGGGAGCCCCAGCATTTT. Its translation: CASSLGASLGEPQHF.

This chain links TRBV13 with TRBJ2-7; 15 nucleotides match TRBD2. The J segment lost 2 bases and the V segment lost 5 bases, leaving 7 bases of the junction unmatched. CDR3 size: 17 residues. Germline V CDR1 and CDR2: PRHDT, FYEKMQ (reference sequence). The CDR3 is CASSPSGTSGRTYEQYF. The CDR3 DNA is TGTGCCAGCAGCCCCTCCGGGACTAGCGGGAGGACCTACGAGCAGTACTTC.

This clonotype was detected once. The rearrangement links TRBV10-2 to TRBJ2-5, with 11 bases matching TRBD2. V lost 6 bases, J lost 5 bases, and 8 bases stayed unmatched. The CDR3 is made up of 15 amino acids. Germline V gene lookup returns CDR1 WSHSY and CDR2 SAAADI. The CDR3 reads CASRRYGTSGETQYF. For the CDR3, the DNA is TGCGCCAGCAGAAGATACGGGACTAGCGGTGAGACCCAGTACTTC.

The rearrangement joins TRBV3-1 to TRBJ2-5, with 10 bases identical to TRBD2. Germline-derived CDR1 and CDR2 are LGHDT and YNNKEL (reference sequence). This CDR3 region has 16 residues. J gave up 6 bases and V 0 bases, and 7 bases lay outside the gene matches. The CDR3 spells CASSQETGTSVKTQYF. For the CDR3, the DNA is TGTGCCAGCAGCCAAGAAACTGGGACTAGCGTAAAGACCCAGTACTTC.